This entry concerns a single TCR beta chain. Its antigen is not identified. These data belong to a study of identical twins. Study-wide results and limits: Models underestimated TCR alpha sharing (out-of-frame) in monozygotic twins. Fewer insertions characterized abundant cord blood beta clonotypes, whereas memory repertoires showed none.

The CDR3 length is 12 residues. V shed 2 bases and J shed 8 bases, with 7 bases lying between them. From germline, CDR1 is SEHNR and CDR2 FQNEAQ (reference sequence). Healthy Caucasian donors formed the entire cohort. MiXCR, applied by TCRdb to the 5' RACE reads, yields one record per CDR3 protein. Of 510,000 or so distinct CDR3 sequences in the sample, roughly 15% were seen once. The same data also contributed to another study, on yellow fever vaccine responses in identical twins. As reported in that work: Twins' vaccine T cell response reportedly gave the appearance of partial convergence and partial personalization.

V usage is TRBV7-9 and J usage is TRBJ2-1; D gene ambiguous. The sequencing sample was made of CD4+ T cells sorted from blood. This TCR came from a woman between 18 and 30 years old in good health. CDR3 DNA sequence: TGTGCCAGCAGCTTAAACCTCTATGAGCAGTTCTTC. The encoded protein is CASSLNLYEQFF.